Presented here are 2 T cell receptor beta chains from one specimen sequenced in a study of PD-1 blockade in classical Hodgkin lymphoma. Regarding time point: cycle 4 day 1 (C4D1), after 5 to 7 weeks of nivolumab. All the patients suffered relapse after autologous stem cell transplantation, and brentuximab vedotin exposure differed. The investigators isolated CD8+ T cells from thawed PBMCs using magnetic negative selection. Some clones are missing from TCRdb's copy, which holds only in-frame ones; the method was immunoSEQ multiplex PCR. The table has roughly 12,000 clones, 70% to 90% seen once. The specimen comprised CD8+ T cells from blood, sampled before the fourth cycle of nivolumab. The receptors come from a human donor with classical Hodgkin lymphoma. The donor label of this sample is uncertain.

The genes are TRBV5-4 and TRBJ1-1; the D is unclear. Germline V gene data show CDR1 as SGHNT and CDR2 as YYREEE (reference sequence). Deletions cut 1 base from V and 2 bases from J, with 6 bases between. CDR3 size: 13 residues. The CDR3 coding sequence is TGTGCCAGCAGCTTGAGTCATAACACTGAAGCTTTCTTT. Protein sequence: CASSLSHNTEAFF.

The chain links TRBV28 to TRBJ2-7; 7 bases line up with TRBD1. Germline trimming cut 3 bases from V and 3 bases from J; bases unmatched to any gene: 5. The CDR3 is 14 amino acids. Germline CDR1 is MDHEN and CDR2 is SYDVKM. The CDR3 sequence: CASSLGDRFYEQYF. CDR3 DNA sequence: TGTGCCAGCAGTTTGGGGGACAGATTCTACGAGCAGTACTTC.